The entry that follows covers one T cell receptor (beta chain) sequence. Its antigen specificity is not known. Base qualities are not provided; no much larger clone lies one nucleotide away. Preparation of the library involved 5' RACE. The sample was run on an Illumina HiSeq 2500. A second PCR of about 6 to 11 cycles was run with a J-beta primer mix and a sample-barcoded 5' primer. Each TCR beta cDNA molecule received a unique molecular identifier from a template-switch 5' adaptor carrying 12 random nucleotides. At least 2.5 million CDR3-containing paired-end reads were obtained from each sample. The Mint cDNA synthesis kit, primed by a TRBC-specific oligonucleotide, was used to synthesize first-strand cDNA from all RNA. Following uracil-DNA glycosylase treatment, a first 18-cycle PCR with universal primers M1SS and BC2_uni_R was performed on all cDNA. As for the original processing: For normalization, 1 million high-quality reads were randomly selected from each sample, with every read carrying a distinct molecular identifier. Reads with shared molecular identifiers were discarded instead of being binned into consensus sequences. MiTCR, set to a Q25 quality threshold and the strictest error-elimination algorithm, was used for CDR3 identification, clonotype clustering and error correction. A nonparametric unseen species model with Euler transformation was used to estimate a lower bound on total TCR beta diversity. TCRdb cleaned the public reads at Q25 with fastp, built clones with MiXCR and kept in-frame beta chains. Rows with one shared CDR3 protein collapse into an entry with the most common genes and DNA. For this entry, the V and J calls and clone size follow TCRdb and not the study's own pipeline. This sample gives hundreds of thousands of distinct CDR3 sequences in total; roughly 25% of them show up just once. The ten largest make up about 3% of the sample.

The germline V and J ends show losses of 5 bases and 2 bases respectively, and no gene match explains 13 bases of the junction. From the cysteine through the phenylalanine, the CDR3 covers 17 amino acids. Just the 51-base CDR3 DNA is kept, in frame starting at base 1. Via the germline V gene, CDR1 is SGHVS and CDR2 FNYEAQ. The data belong to a study of blood T cells in healthy people across ages (dated by TCRdb to between 2014 and 2017). General notes on the study: In model experiments, template switching captured about one uniquely barcoded TCR beta cDNA molecule for every two T cells. Age-related changes in TCR beta repertoire diversity were measured in the study by deep sequencing normalized with unique cDNA molecular identifiers. For two donors (one aged 18 to 30 and one aged 80 or older), the study analyzed two additional independent replicas of 1 million unique cDNA reads from the same blood draw. The donors were split into four age groups: young (average around 16 years), middle-aged (roughly 42), aged (62) and long-lived (more than 80). General study outcomes and caveats: There was a strong correlation between observed TCR beta diversity and the percentage of naive T cells measured by flow cytometry. Compared with the aged group, the long-lived group had more naive CD4+ T cells, fewer expanded clones and increased TCR diversity, a pattern suggesting age selection. Donor CMV infection status was unknown, potentially confounding age-related changes in expanded clonotypes. Estimates of total diversity based on one million sequenced T cells were considered lower bounds and underestimates. Observed TCR beta diversity per million T cells fell roughly linearly with age, and a significant reduction was already apparent by age roughly 41. Bulk unsorted PBMC profiling prevented conclusive comparison of naive and antigen-experienced compartments.

The roughly 39 donors, aged roughly 6 to 95 years, were systemically healthy Caucasian individuals from Russia. Each donor gave 9 to 10 milliliters of peripheral blood, collected into EDTA-treated Vacutainer tubes. PBMCs were isolated by Ficoll-Paque density-gradient centrifugation, with at least 6 million obtained per sample. Total RNA, at least 5 micrograms per sample, was extracted from PBMCs with Trizol reagent. Naive CD45RAhigh/CD27high T cell percentages were measured by flow cytometry on a PBMC aliquot from every donor. This sample was shared with a second study, whose subject was T cells of mothers and their children. That second report states: Nine systemically healthy Caucasian individuals, comprising three mothers and their six children, were included as donors. cDNA synthesis used all of the extracted RNA, with 1.5 ug of RNA in each 15 ul reaction. In the second PCR, the M1S primer added sample barcodes and 2-4 random nucleotides. Over 9.5 million TCR beta CDR3 reads were obtained for each mother, and 2.5 million to 3 million reads were obtained for each child. In both related and unrelated pairs, thymic selection shapes the output of TCR recombination in a similar way, with inherited differences having only a minor effect. Related mother-child pairs always showed normalized repertoire overlap that was slightly higher than in unrelated mother-child pairs, though the difference was never significant. With a sensitivity of approximately 96 clones per million clonotypes, no persistent microchimeric T cell clones were detected. The study used deep NGS to compare TCR beta repertoires of mothers and children, seeking features distinguishing related mother-child pairs from unrelated individuals. The mean age was 40 +/- 4 years for the mothers and approximately 11 +/- 4 years for the children. After adapters were ligated using NEBNext reagents, the libraries underwent 100+100 nt paired-end sequencing on an Illumina HiSeq 2000. Mother and child libraries were prepared a month apart and sequenced in separate runs to prevent cross-contamination. For each donor, somewhere between roughly 450,000 and 2,000,000 distinct TCR beta clonotypes were identified. Naive TCR beta clonotypes were estimated from low-frequency clonotypes matched to each donor's FACS-determined naive share, without sorting.

This sequence uses TRBV7-6 and TRBJ2-7; the central 9 bases match TRBD1. Material for sequencing was blood. This TCR was recovered from a boy aged 5 to 17 in good health. CDR3 reads: CASSPPAPGQGAYEQYF. The sequenced DNA is TGTGCCAGCAGCCCCCCGGCACCGGGACAGGGAGCCTACGAGCAGTACTTC.